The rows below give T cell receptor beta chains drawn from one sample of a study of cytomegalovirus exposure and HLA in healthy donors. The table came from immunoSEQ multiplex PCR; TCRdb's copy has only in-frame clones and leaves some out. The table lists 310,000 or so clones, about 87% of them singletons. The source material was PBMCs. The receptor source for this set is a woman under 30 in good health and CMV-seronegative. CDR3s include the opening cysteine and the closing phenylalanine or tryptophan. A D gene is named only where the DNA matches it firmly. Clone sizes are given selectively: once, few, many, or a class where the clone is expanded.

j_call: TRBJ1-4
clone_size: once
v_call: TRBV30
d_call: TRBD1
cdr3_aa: CAWSVSYRGEKLFF
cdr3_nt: TGTGCCTGGAGTGTATCGTACAGGGGTGAAAAACTGTTTTTT

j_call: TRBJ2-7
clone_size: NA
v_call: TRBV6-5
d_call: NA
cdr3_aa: CASRRKTGNSYEQYF
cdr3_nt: TGTGCCAGCAGAAGAAAGACAGGTAACTCCTACGAGCAGTACTTC

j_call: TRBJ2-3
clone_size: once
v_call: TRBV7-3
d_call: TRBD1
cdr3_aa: CASSLSLSVGAGGLTDTQYF
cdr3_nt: TGTGCCAGCAGCTTATCGTTAAGTGTAGGGGCAGGGGGCCTCACAGATACGCAGTATTTT

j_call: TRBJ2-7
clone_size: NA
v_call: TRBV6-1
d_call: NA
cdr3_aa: CATRWGTLYEQYF
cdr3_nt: TGTGCCACCAGATGGGGGACTCTTTACGAGCAGTACTTC

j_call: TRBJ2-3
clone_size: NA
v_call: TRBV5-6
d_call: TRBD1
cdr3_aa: CASSTDRGRTDTQYF
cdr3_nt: TGTGCCAGCAGCACAGACAGGGGGCGAACAGATACGCAGTATTTT

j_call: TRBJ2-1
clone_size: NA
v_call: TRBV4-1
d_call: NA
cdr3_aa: CASSPTSLPAGYNEQFF
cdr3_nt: TGCGCCAGCAGCCCTACCTCTTTACCTGCGGGGTACAATGAGCAGTTCTTC

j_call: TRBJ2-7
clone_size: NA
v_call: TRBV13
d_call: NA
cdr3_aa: CASSLGYYEQYF
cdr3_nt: TGTGCCAGCAGCCTCGGGTACTACGAGCAGTACTTC

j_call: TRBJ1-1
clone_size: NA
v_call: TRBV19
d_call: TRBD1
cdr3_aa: CASSLFQSRGTEAFF
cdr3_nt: TGTGCCAGTAGCTTGTTTCAAAGCAGGGGGACTGAAGCTTTCTTT

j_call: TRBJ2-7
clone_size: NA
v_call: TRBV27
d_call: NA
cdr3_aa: CASSFVFGDSYEQYF
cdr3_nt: TGTGCCAGCAGTTTTGTTTTTGGAGATTCCTACGAGCAGTACTTC

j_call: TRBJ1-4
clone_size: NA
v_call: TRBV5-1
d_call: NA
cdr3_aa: CASSWTQGLEEKLFF
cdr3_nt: TGCGCCAGCAGCTGGACCCAGGGCCTGGAAGAAAAACTGTTTTTT

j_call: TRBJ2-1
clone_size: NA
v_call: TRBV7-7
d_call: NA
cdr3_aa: CASSSLGPGGFNEQFF
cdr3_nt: TGTGCTAGCAGCTCCTTAGGGCCAGGGGGGTTCAATGAGCAGTTCTTC

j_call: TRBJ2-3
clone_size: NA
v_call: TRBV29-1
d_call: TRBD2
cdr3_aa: CSVPPTSGGLTDTQYF
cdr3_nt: TGCAGCGTCCCTCCGACTAGCGGGGGACTCACAGATACGCAGTATTTT

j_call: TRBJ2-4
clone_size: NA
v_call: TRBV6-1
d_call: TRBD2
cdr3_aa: CASSEGTSKNIQYF
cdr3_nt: TGTGCCAGCAGCGAGGGGACTAGCAAAAACATTCAGTACTTC

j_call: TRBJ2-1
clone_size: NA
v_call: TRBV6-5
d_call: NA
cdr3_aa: CASSYLSPPEQFF
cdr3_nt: TGTGCCAGCAGTTACCTAAGTCCCCCGGAGCAGTTCTTC

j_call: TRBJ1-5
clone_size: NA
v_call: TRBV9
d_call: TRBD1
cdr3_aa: CASGRDRSNYYSNQPQHF
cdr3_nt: TGTGCCAGCGGACGGGACAGATCGAATTATTATAGCAATCAGCCCCAGCATTTT

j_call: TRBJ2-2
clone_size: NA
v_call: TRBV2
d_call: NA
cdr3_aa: CASSVDGIGELFF
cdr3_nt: TGTGCCAGCAGTGTGGACGGGATCGGGGAGCTGTTTTTT

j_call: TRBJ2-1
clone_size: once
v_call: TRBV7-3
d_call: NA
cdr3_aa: CSSSAQGVEQFF
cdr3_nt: TGTTCCAGCAGCGCACAGGGTGTTGAGCAGTTCTTC

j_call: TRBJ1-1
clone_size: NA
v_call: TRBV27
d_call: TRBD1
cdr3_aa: CASSFSTGGDTEAFF
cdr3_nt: TGTGCCAGCAGTTTCTCGACAGGGGGGGACACTGAAGCTTTCTTT

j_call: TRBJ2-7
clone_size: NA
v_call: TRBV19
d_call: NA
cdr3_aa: CASSQVRGWSYEQYF
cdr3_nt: TGTGCCAGTAGCCAGGTTCGGGGGTGGTCCTACGAGCAGTACTTC

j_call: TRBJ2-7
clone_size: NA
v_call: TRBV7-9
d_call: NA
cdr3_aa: CASSLESLAEQYF
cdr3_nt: TGTGCCAGCAGCTTAGAGTCCCTGGCCGAGCAGTACTTC

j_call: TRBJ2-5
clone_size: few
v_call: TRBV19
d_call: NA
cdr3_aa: CASSSGETQYF
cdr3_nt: TGTGCCAGTAGTTCCGGAGAGACCCAGTACTTC

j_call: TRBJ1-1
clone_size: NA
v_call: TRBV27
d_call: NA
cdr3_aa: CASSLTLMTALNTEAFF
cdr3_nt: TGTGCCAGCAGTTTAACCCTTATGACAGCCCTGAACACTGAAGCTTTCTTT

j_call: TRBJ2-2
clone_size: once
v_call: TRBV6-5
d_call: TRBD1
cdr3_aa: CASSYPQGAGGGELFF
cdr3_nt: TGTGCCAGCAGTTACCCTCAGGGGGCTGGAGGGGGGGAGCTGTTTTTT

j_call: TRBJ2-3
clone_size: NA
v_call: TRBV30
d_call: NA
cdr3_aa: CAWGRGGGGDTQYF
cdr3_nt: TGTGCCTGGGGTAGAGGGGGGGGTGGAGATACGCAGTATTTT

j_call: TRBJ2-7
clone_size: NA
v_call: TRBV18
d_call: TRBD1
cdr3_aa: CASSSTGETYEQYF
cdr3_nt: TGTGCCAGCTCATCGACAGGGGAGACCTACGAGCAGTACTTC